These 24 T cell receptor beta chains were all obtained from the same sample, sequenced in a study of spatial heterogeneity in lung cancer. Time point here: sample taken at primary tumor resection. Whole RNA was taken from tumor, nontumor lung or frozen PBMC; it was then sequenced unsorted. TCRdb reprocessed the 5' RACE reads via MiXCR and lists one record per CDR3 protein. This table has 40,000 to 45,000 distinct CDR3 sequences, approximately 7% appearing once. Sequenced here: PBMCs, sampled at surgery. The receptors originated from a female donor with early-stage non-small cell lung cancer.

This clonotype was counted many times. CDR3 coding DNA: TGTGCCAGCAGCCCTGGGCGGGAGACCCAGTACTTC. Translation: CASSPGRETQYF. This chain uses TRBV7-9 with TRBJ2-5; D call uncertain. The CDR3 totals 12 residues. V shed 5 bases and J shed 5 bases, with 9 bases lying between them. The germline V gene has CDR1 SEHNR and CDR2 FQNEAQ (reference sequence).

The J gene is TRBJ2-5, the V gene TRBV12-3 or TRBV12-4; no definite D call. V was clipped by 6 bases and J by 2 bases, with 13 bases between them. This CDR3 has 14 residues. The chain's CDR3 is CASRERVRQETQYF. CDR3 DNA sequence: TGTGCCAGCAGAGAAAGGGTTCGTCAAGAGACCCAGTACTTC.

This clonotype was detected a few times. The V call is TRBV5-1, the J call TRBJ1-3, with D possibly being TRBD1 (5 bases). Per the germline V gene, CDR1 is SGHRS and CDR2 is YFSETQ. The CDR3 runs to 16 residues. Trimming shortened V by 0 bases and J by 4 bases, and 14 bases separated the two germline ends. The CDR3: CASSLEGPGMGNTIYF. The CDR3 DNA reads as TGCGCCAGCAGCTTGGAGGGACCCGGGATGGGAAACACCATATATTTT.

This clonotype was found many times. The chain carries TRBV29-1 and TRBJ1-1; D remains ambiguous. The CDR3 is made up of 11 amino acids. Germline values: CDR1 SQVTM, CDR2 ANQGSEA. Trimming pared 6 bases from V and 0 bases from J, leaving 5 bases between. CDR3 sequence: CSVTVNTEAFF. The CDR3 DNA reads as TGCAGCGTGACGGTGAACACTGAAGCTTTCTTT.

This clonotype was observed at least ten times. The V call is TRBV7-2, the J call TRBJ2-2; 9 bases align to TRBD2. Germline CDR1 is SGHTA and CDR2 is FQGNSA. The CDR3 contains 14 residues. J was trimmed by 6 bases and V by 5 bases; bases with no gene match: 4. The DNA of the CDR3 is TGTGCCAGCAGCCGTAGCGGGGGCCCCGGGGAGCTGTTTTTT. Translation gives CASSRSGGPGELFF.

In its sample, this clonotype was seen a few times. CDR3 protein: CASSRRTDSYNEQFF. CDR3 nucleotide sequence: TGTGCCAGCTCCCGAAGGACCGACTCCTACAATGAGCAGTTCTTC. The chain uses TRBV21-1 and TRBJ2-1; the D call of TRBD1 is as the table states it, not checked on the DNA. TRBV21-1 constitutes a pseudogene. The CDR3 loop spans 15 amino acids.

CDR3 protein: CASSPGQPGGTEAFF. DNA for the CDR3: TGTGCCAGCAGCCCCGGGCAGCCTGGGGGCACTGAAGCTTTCTTT. The chain employs TRBV6-2 or TRBV6-3 and TRBJ1-1; D perhaps matches TRBD1 (5 bases). Germline V gene lookup returns CDR1 MNHEY and CDR2 SVGEGT. This CDR3 has 15 residues. V lost 6 bases to trimming and J lost 4 bases, with 18 bases between them.

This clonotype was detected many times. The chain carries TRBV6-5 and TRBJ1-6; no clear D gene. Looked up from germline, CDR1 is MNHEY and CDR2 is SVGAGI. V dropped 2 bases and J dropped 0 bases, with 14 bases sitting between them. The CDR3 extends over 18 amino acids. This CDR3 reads CASSYTRKKASYNSPLHF. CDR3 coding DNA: TGTGCCAGCAGTTACACTCGGAAAAAAGCCTCCTATAATTCACCCCTCCACTTT.

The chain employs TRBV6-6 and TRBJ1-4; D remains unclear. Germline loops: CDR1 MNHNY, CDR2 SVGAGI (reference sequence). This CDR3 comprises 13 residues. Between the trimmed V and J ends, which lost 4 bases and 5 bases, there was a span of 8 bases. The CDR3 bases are TGTGCCAGCAGTTTATTAAGAAATGAAAAACTGTTTTTT. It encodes CASSLLRNEKLFF.

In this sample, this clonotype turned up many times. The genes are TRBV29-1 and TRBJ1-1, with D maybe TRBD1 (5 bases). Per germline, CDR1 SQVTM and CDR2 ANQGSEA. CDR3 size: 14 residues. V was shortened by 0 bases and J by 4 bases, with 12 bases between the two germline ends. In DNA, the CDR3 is TGCAGCGTTGAAGATCTTGGGAGGGGCACTGAAGCTTTCTTT. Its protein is CSVEDLGRGTEAFF.

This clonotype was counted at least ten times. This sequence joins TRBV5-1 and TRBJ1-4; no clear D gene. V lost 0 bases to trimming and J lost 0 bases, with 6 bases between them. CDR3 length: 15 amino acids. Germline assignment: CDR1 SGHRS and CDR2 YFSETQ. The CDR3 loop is CASSLGRTTNEKLFF. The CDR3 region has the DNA TGCGCCAGCAGCTTGGGGCGGACAACTAATGAAAAACTGTTTTTT.

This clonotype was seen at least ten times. Here the CDR3 DNA reads TGTGCCAGCAGCCCCAGCGGGCTAGCGGGGGGGCGGAACATTCAGTACTTC. Translated: CASSPSGLAGGRNIQYF. V is TRBV7-8 and J is TRBJ2-4, with 12 bases matching TRBD2. V shed 5 bases and J 7 bases; nucleotides not matched to a gene: 12. Germline V CDR1 and CDR2: SGHVS, FQNEAQ. CDR3 length: 17 residues.

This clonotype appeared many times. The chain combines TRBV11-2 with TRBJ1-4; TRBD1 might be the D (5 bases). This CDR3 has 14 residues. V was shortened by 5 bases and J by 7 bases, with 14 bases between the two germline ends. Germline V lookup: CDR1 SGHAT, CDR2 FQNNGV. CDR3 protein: CASSPARVTEKLFF. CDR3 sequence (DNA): TGTGCCAGCAGCCCCGCCAGGGTAACTGAAAAACTGTTTTTT.

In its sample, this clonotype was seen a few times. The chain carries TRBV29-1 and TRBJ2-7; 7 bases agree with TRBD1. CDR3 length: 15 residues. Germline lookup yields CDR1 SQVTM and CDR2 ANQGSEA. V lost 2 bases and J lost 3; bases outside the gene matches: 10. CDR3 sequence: CSVEKSGGFGYEQYF. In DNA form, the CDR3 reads TGCAGCGTTGAAAAGTCAGGGGGTTTCGGCTACGAGCAGTACTTC.

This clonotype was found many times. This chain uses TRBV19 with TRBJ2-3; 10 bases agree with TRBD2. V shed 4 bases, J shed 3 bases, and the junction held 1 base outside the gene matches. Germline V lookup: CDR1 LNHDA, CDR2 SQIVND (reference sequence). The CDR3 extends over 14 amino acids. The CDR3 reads CASSTGLATDTQYF. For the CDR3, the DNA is TGTGCCAGTAGTACGGGACTAGCGACAGATACGCAGTATTTT.

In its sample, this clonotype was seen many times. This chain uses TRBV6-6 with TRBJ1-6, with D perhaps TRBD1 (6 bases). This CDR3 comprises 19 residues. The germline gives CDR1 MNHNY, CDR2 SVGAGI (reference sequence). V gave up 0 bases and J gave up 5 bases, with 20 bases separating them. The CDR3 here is CASSYSDPDSRRNNSPLHF. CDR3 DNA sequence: TGTGCCAGCAGTTACTCAGACCCGGACAGCCGGAGAAATAATTCACCCCTCCACTTT.

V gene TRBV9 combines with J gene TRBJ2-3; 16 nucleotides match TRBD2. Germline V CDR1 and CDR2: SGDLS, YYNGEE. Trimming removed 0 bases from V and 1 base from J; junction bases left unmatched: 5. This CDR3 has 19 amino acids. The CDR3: CASSVAGLAGGPGTDTQYF. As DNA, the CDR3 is TGTGCCAGCAGCGTAGCGGGACTAGCGGGGGGGCCGGGCACAGATACGCAGTATTTT. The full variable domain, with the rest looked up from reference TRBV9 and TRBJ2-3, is DSGVTQTPKHLITATGQRVTLRCSPRSGDLSVYWYQQSLDQGLQFLIQYYNGEERAKGNILERFSAQQFPDLHSELNLSSLELGDSALYFCASSVAGLAGGPGTDTQYFGPGTRLTVL.

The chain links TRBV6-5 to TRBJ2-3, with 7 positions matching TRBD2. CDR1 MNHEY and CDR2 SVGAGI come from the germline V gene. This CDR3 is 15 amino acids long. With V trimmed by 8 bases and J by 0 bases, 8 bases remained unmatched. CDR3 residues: CASWDRDYSTDTQYF. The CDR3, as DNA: TGTGCCAGCTGGGACCGGGACTATAGCACAGATACGCAGTATTTT.

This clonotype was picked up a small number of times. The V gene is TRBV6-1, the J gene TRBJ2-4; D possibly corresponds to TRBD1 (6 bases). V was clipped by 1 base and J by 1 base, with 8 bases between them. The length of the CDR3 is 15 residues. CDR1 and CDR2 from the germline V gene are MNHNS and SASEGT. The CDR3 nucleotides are TGTGCCAGCAGTGAAGGGGGGCAGGCCAAAAACATTCAGTACTTC. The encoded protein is CASSEGGQAKNIQYF.

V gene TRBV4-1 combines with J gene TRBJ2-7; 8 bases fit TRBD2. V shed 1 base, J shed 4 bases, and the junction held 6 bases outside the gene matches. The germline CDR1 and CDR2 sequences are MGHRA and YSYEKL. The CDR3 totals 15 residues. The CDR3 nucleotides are TGCGCCAGCAGCCAAGCCCCCGCTAGCGGGTACGAGCAGTACTTC. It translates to CASSQAPASGYEQYF.

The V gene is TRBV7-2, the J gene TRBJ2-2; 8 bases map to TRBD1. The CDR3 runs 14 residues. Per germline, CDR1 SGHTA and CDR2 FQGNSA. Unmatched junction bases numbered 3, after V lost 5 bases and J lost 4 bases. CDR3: CASSKDRATGELFF. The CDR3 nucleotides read TGTGCCAGCAGCAAGGACAGGGCCACCGGGGAGCTGTTTTTT.

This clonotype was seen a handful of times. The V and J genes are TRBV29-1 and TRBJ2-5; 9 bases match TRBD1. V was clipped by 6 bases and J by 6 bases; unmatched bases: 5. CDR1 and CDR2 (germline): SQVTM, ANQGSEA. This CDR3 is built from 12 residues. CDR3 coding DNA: TGCAGCGTCGGACAGGGGAGACAGACCCAGTACTTC. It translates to CSVGQGRQTQYF.

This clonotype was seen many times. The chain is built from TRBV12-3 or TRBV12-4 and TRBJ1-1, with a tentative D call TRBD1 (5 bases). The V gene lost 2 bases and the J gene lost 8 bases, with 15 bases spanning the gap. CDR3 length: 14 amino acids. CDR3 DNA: TGTGCCAGCAGTTTAACTGGGAGAAGGGGAGAAGCTTTCTTT. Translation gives CASSLTGRRGEAFF.

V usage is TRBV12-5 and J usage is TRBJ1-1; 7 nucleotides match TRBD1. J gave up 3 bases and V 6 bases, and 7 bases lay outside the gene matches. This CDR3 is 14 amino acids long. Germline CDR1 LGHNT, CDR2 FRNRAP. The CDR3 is CASGVGTADTEAFF. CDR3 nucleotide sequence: TGTGCTAGTGGAGTCGGGACAGCGGACACTGAAGCTTTCTTT.